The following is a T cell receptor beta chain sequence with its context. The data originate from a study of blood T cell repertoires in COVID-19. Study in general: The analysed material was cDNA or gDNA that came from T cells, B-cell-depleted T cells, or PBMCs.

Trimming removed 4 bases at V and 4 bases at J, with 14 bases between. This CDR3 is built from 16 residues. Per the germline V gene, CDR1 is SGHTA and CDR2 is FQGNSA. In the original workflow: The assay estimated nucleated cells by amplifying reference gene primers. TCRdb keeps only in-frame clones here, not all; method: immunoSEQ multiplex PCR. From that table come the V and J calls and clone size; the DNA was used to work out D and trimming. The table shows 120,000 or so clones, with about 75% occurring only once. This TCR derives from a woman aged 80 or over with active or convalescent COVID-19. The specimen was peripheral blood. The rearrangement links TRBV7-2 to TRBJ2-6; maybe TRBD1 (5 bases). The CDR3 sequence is CASSSSAGSGANVLTF. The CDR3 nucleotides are TGTGCCAGCAGCTCAAGCGCAGGGTCCGGGGCCAACGTCCTGACTTTC. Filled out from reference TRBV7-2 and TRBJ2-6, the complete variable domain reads GAGVSQSPSNKVTEKGKDVELRCDPISGHTALYWYRQSLGQGLEFLIYFQGNSAPDKSGLPSDRFSAERTGGSVSTLTIQRTQQEDSAVYLCASSSSAGSGANVLTFGAGSRLTVL.